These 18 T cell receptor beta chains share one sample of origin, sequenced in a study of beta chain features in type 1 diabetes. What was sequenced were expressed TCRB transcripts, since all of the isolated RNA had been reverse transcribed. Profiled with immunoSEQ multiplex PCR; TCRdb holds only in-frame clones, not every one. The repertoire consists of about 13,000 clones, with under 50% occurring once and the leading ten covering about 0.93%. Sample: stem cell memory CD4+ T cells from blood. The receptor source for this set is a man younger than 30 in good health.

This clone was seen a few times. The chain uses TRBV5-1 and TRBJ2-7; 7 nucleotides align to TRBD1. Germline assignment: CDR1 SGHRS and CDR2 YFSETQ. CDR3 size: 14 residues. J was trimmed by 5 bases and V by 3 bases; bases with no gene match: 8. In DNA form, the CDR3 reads TGCGCCAGCAGCTCTGTACAGGGGTCGAACGAGCAGTACTTC. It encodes CASSSVQGSNEQYF.

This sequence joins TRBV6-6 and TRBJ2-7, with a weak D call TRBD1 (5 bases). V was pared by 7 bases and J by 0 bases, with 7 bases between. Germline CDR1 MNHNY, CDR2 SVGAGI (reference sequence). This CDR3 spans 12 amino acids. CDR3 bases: TGTGCCAGCACAGGGTCCTCCTACGAGCAGTACTTC. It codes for CASTGSSYEQYF.

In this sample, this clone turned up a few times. The CDR3 loop reads CSVIARGNTEAFF. DNA for the CDR3: TGCAGCGTCATCGCCAGGGGTAACACTGAAGCTTTCTTT. V usage is TRBV29-1 and J usage is TRBJ1-1; D might be TRBD1 (6 bases). Trimming took off 6 bases at V and 2 bases at J, with 13 bases between the two ends. The CDR3 consists of 13 residues. From germline, CDR1 is SQVTM and CDR2 ANQGSEA.

The CDR3 sequence: CASRSTGAPLHF. The CDR3 DNA follows: TGTGCCAGCAGGTCTACAGGGGCACCCCTCCACTTT. The chain uses TRBV7-9 and TRBJ1-6; 7 bases line up with TRBD1. The V gene's germline CDR1 is SEHNR and CDR2 FQNEAQ (reference sequence). The CDR3 covers 12 residues. The V and J ends lost 6 bases and 11 bases, in that order; junction bases with no gene match: 4.

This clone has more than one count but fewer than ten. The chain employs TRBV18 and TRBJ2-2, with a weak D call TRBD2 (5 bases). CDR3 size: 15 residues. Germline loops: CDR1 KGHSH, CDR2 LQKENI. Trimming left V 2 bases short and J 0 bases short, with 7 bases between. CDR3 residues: CASSPEGSNTGELFF. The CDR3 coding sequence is TGTGCCAGCTCACCAGAGGGTTCGAACACCGGGGAGCTGTTTTTT. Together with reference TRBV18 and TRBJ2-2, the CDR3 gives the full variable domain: NAGVMQNPRHLVRRRGQEARLRCSPMKGHSHVYWYRQLPEEGLKFMVYLQKENIIDESGMPKERFSAEFPKEGPSILRIQQVVRGDSAAYFCASSPEGSNTGELFFGEGSRLTVL.

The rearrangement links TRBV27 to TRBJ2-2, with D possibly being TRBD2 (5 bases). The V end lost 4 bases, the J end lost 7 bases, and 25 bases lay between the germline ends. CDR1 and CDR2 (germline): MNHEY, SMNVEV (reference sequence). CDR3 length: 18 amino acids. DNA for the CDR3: TGTGCCAGCAGTTCAATGTTAGTAGGAACGGGGTTTGGCGGGGAGCTGTTTTTT. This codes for CASSSMLVGTGFGGELFF.

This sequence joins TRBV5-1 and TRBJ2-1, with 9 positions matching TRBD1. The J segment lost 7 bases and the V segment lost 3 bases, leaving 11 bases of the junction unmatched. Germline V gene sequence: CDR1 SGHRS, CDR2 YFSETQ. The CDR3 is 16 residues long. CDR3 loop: CASSSPEQGAGNEQFF. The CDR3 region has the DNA TGCGCCAGCAGCTCACCAGAACAGGGGGCCGGGAATGAGCAGTTCTTC.

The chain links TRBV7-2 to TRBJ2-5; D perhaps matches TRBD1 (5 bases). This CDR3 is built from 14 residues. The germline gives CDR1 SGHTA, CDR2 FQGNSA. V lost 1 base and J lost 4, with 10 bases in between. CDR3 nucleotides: TGTGCCAGCAGCTTAGGGGCAGGGTCAGAGACCCAGTACTTC. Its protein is CASSLGAGSETQYF.

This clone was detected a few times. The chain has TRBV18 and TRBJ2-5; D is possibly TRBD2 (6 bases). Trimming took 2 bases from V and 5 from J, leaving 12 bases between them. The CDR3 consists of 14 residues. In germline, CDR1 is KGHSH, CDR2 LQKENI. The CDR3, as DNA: TGTGCCAGCTCACCATACCCTCGGGGGGAGACCCAGTACTTC. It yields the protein CASSPYPRGETQYF.

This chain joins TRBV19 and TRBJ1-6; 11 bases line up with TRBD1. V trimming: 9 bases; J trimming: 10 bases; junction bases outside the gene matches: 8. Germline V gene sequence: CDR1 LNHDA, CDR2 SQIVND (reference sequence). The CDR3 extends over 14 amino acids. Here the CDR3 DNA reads TGTGCCAGCGAGCCCGGGACAGGGGGATCACCCCTCCACTTT. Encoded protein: CASEPGTGGSPLHF.

The CDR3 sequence: CASRQNRGWTDTQYF. CDR3 nucleotide sequence: TGTGCCAGCAGGCAAAACAGGGGGTGGACAGATACGCAGTATTTT. The rearrangement joins TRBV7-9 to TRBJ2-3; 8 positions match TRBD1. This CDR3 has 15 residues. The germline gives CDR1 SEHNR, CDR2 FQNEAQ (reference sequence). The junction had 8 bases not matched to a gene; V was cut back by 6 bases and J by 3 bases.

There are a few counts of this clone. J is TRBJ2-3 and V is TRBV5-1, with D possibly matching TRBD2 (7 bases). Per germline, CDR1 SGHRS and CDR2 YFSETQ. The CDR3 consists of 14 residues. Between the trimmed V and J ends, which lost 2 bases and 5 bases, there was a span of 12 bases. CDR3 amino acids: CASSFRRGGDTQYF. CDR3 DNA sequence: TGCGCCAGCAGCTTCCGTAGGGGGGGAGATACGCAGTATTTT.

The CDR3 protein is CASSFRQATLHF. Written as DNA, the CDR3 is TGTGCCAGCAGTTTCCGACAGGCGACCCTCCACTTT. The genes are TRBV28 and TRBJ1-6; a possible D gene is TRBD1 (6 bases). This CDR3 is built from 12 residues. Trimming took 3 bases from V and 14 from J, leaving 11 bases between them. Germline-derived CDR1 and CDR2 are MDHEN and SYDVKM.

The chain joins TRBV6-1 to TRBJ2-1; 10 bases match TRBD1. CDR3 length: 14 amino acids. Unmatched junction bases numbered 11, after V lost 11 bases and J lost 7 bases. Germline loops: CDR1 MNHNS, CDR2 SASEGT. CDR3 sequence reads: CAGNPGTGVNEQFF. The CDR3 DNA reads TGTGCCGGAAACCCGGGGACAGGGGTGAATGAGCAGTTCTTC.

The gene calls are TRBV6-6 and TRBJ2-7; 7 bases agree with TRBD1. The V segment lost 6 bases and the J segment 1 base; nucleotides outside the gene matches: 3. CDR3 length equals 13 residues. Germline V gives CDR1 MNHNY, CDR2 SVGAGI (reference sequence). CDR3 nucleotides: TGTGCCAGCAGCAGGGGGACATCCTACGAGCAGTACTTC. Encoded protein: CASSRGTSYEQYF.

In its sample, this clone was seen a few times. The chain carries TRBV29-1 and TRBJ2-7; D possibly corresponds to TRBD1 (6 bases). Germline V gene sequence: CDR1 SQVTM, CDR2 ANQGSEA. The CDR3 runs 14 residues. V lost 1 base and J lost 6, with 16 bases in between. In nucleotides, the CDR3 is TGCAGCGTTGAAGTAGGGCAGGGGAACGGCGAGCAGTACTTC. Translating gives CSVEVGQGNGEQYF.

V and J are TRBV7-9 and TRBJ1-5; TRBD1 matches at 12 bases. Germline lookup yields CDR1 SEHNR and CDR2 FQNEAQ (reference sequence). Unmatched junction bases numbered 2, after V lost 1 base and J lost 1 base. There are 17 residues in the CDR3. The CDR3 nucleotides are TGTGCCAGCAGCTTAGAGGGGACAGGGGGCAGCAATCAGCCCCAGCATTTT. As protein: CASSLEGTGGSNQPQHF.

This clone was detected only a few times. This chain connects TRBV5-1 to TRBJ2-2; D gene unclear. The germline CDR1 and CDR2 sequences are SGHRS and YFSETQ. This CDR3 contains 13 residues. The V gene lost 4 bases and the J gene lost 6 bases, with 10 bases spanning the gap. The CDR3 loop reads CASSLRPAGELFF. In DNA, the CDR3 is TGCGCCAGCAGCCTTCGCCCGGCCGGGGAGCTGTTTTTT.